Listed below are T cell receptor beta chains from one sample, sequenced in a study of shared clonotypes between healthy human individuals. The protocol was immunoSEQ multiplex PCR, while the TCRdb copy is restricted to in-frame clones and leaves out a portion. In the table there are roughly 2,000,000 clones, about 95% of which are singletons. Input material: naive CD8+ T cells sorted from blood. Receptors were obtained from a man aged 18 to 35 in good health. Both conserved end residues are part of each CDR3. A D gene is named only where the DNA matches it firmly. Size tells how often a clone was seen (once, few, many) or the class of an expanded clone, and some rows leave it out.

j_call d_call v_call clone_size cdr3_aa cdr3_nt
TRBJ2-2 NA TRBV28 NA CASSLRQGRYTGELFF TGTGCCAGCAGTTTAAGGCAGGGTCGTTATACCGGGGAGCTGTTTTTT
TRBJ2-7 NA TRBV11-2 NA CASSPTGSEQYF TGTGCCAGCAGCCCTACAGGGAGCGAGCAGTACTTC
TRBJ2-7 NA TRBV6-6 NA CASSDYGIPSHEQYF TGTGCCAGCAGTGACTACGGGATTCCTTCCCACGAGCAGTACTTC
TRBJ2-7 NA TRBV6-1 NA CASSEAVGQGAHEQYF TGTGCCAGCAGTGAAGCGGTAGGGCAGGGCGCCCACGAGCAGTACTTC
TRBJ2-1 TRBD2 TRBV6-6 NA CASQILAGGGNEQFF TGTGCCAGCCAAATCCTAGCGGGGGGGGGAAATGAGCAGTTCTTC
TRBJ1-2 TRBD1 TRBV27 NA CASRQGANGYTF TGTGCCAGCCGACAGGGGGCGAATGGCTACACCTTC
TRBJ1-1 NA TRBV30 few CAWSVGSTEAFF TGTGCCTGGAGTGTAGGGAGCACTGAAGCTTTCTTT
TRBJ2-7 NA TRBV7-9 NA CASSSSRGGPYEQYF TGTGCCAGCAGCTCGAGTCGAGGGGGGCCCTACGAGCAGTACTTC
TRBJ2-2 NA TRBV27 NA CASRTSDSYTGELFF TGTGCCAGCAGAACATCCGACAGCTACACCGGGGAGCTGTTTTTT
TRBJ1-1 NA TRBV6-1 NA CASRGGRVEAFF TGTGCCAGCAGGGGTGGGCGGGTTGAAGCTTTCTTT
TRBJ1-1 TRBD1 TRBV27 NA CASSPQDRVLGEAFF TGTGCCAGCAGTCCCCAGGACAGGGTTTTGGGTGAAGCTTTCTTT
TRBJ1-2 NA TRBV7-9 NA CASSSTSGEGYTF TGTGCCAGCAGCTCCACGTCGGGGGAAGGCTACACCTTC